A single sample gave rise to the 4 T cell receptor beta chains below, sequenced in a study of blood T cell repertoires in COVID-19 (dated by TCRdb to about 2020). Libraries came from the immunoSEQ multiplex PCR assay. This immuneACCESS table, as held by TCRdb, lists in-frame sequences with V and J called but not all clones. Of the missing ones, under half trace to an unresolved V gene in checked studies; the others have no known cause. The sample table contains fewer than 250,000 clones; only one count was recorded for under 90% of them. The ten largest account for 3.6% of the sample. Sequencing was performed on PBMCs or T cells enriched from blood (not recorded which). The receptors were sampled from a woman aged 40 to 55 who had been exposed to COVID-19.

This clone was observed a single time. J is TRBJ2-1 and V is TRBV20-1; D gene ambiguous. This CDR3 has 11 residues. With 4 bases removed from V and 4 bases from J, the gap between germline ends came to 5 bases. Germline loops: CDR1 DFQATT, CDR2 SNEGSKA (reference sequence). The CDR3 DNA reads TGCAGTGCTACAGGTTACAATGAGCAGTTCTTC. It encodes CSATGYNEQFF.

The V gene is TRBV27, the J gene TRBJ2-2, with a tentative D call TRBD1 (5 bases). This CDR3 has 14 amino acids. The ends were cut back, 3 bases at V and 6 bases at J, with 11 bases in the middle. Germline V gives CDR1 MNHEY, CDR2 SMNVEV (reference sequence). Here the CDR3 DNA reads TGTGCCAGCAGTTTGGGCAGGGCGGCCGGGGAGCTGTTTTTT. Residues: CASSLGRAAGELFF.

V gene TRBV7-2 combines with J gene TRBJ2-3; 11 positions match TRBD2. Germline V lookup: CDR1 SGHTA, CDR2 FQGNSA. The CDR3 has 18 residues. The V segment lost 1 base and the J segment 2 bases; nucleotides outside the gene matches: 8. The CDR3 region is CASSLVASGGPSTDTQYF. In DNA form, the CDR3 reads TGTGCCAGCAGCTTAGTGGCTAGCGGGGGGCCTTCCACAGATACGCAGTATTTT.

The genes are TRBV27 and TRBJ2-7; possibly TRBD2 for D (5 bases). The length of the CDR3 is 13 residues. Germline V gives CDR1 MNHEY, CDR2 SMNVEV (reference sequence). The V gene lost 0 bases and the J gene lost 6 bases, with 9 bases spanning the gap. In nucleotides, the CDR3 is TGTGCCAGCAGTTTATCCAGCGGCGGCGAGCAGTACTTC. Its protein is CASSLSSGGEQYF.